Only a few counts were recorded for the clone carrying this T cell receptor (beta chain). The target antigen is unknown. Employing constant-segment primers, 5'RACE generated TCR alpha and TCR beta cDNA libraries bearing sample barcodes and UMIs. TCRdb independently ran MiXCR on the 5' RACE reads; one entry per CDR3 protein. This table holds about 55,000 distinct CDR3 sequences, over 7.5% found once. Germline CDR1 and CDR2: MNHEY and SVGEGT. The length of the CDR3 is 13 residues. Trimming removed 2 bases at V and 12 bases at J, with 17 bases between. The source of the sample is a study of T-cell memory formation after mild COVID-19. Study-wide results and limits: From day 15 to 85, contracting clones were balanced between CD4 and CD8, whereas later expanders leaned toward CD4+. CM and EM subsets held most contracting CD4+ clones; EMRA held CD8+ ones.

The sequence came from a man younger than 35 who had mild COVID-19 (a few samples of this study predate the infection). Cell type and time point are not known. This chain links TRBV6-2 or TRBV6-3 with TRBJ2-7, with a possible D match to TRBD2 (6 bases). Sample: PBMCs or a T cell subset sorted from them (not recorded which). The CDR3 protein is CASSYRDLSDRYV. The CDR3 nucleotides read TGTGCCAGCAGTTACCGGGACTTGAGTGATCGGTACGTC.